This T cell receptor (beta chain) is drawn from a study of T cells after yellow fever vaccination. Conversion of TCR transcripts into cDNA relied on 5'RACE template switching, which added a universal primer site and UMIs. TCRdb fed the 5' RACE reads into MiXCR, producing one record per CDR3 protein. This sample has nearly 350,000 distinct CDR3 sequences; roughly 8.4% occur once, and the top ten carry approximately 15%. The study, taken as a whole, reports: Reappearance after the booster was seen for most primary-vaccination clones, at 96% CD4 and 70% to 90% CD8. A limited proportion of clonotypes was detected within both the CD4 and CD8 compartments.

After removal of 7 bases from V and 5 bases from J, the junction contained 18 bases not matched to a gene. The CDR3 length is 18 residues. Germline CDR1 is LGHDT and CDR2 is YNNKEL (reference sequence). Points on this clonotype: Its matching antigen is unknown.

V gene TRBV3-1 combines with J gene TRBJ2-3; 10 nucleotides match TRBD2. Source: PBMCs, taken around 45 days after the first yellow fever vaccination. This receptor was taken from a man younger than 35 who received the YFV17D yellow fever vaccine. CDR3 in DNA: TGTGCCAGCACCCACTTGACACCCCAAATAGCGGGGGGAGATACGCAGTATTTT. This encodes CASTHLTPQIAGGDTQYF.